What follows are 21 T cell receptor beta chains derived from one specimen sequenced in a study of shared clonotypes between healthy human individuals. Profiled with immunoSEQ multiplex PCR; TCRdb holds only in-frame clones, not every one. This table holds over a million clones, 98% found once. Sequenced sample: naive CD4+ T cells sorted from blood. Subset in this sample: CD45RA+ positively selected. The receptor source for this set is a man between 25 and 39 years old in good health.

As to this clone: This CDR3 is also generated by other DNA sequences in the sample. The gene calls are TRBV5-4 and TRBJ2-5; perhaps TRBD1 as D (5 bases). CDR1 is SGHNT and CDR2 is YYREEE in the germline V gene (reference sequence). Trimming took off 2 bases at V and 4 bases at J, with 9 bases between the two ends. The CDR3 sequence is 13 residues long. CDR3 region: CASSLGQGETQYF. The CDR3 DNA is TGTGCCAGCAGCTTAGGACAAGGAGAGACCCAGTACTTC.

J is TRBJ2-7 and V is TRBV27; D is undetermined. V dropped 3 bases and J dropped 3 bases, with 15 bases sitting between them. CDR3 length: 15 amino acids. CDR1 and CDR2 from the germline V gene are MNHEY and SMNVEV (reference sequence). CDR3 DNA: TGTGCCAGCAGTTTCGCCATGAGTTTGTACTACGAGCAGTACTTC. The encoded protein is CASSFAMSLYYEQYF.

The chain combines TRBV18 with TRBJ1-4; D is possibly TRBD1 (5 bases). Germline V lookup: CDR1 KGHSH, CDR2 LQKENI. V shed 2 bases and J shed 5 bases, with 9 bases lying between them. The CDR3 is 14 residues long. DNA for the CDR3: TGTGCCAGCTCACCAGGGACTAGGAATGAAAAACTGTTTTTT. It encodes CASSPGTRNEKLFF. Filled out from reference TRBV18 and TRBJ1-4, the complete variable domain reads NAGVMQNPRHLVRRRGQEARLRCSPMKGHSHVYWYRQLPEEGLKFMVYLQKENIIDESGMPKERFSAEFPKEGPSILRIQQVVRGDSAAYFCASSPGTRNEKLFFGSGTQLSVL.

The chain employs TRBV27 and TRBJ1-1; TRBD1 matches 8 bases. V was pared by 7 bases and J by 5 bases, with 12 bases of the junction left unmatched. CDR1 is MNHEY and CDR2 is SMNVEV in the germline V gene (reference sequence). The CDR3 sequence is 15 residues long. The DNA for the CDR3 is TGTGCCAGCACCCTATCAGGGGGCGATTGGACTGAAGCTTTCTTT. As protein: CASTLSGGDWTEAFF.

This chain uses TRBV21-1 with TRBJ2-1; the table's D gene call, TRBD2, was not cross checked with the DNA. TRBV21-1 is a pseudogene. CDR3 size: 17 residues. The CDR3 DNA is TGTGCCAGCAGCACTGAGACGGGGGAGAGGGCCCACAATGAGCAGTTCTTC. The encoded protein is CASSTETGERAHNEQFF.

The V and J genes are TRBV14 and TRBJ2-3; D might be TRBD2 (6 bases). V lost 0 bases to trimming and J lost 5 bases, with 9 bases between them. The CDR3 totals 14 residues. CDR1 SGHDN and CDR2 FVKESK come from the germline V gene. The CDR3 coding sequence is TGTGCCAGCAGCCAAGATAACGGGGGAGATACGCAGTATTTT. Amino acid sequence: CASSQDNGGDTQYF.

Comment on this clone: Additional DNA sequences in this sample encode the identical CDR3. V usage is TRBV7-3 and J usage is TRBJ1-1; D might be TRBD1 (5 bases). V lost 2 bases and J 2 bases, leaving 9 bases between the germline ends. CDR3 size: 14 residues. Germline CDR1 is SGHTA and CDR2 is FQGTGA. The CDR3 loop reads CASSLVGTNTEAFF. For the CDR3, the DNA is TGTGCCAGCAGCTTAGTAGGGACTAACACTGAAGCTTTCTTT.

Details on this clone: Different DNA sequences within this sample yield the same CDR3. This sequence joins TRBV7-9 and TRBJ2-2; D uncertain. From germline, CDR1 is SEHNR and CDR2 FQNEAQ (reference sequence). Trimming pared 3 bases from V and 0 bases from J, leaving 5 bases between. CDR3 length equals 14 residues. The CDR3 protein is CASSFGPNTGELFF. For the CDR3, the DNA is TGTGCCAGCAGCTTCGGCCCGAACACCGGGGAGCTGTTTTTT.

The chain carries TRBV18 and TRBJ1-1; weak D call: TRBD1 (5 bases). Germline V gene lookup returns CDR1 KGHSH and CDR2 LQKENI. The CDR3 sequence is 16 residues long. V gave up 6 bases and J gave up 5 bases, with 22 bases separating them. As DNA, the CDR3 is TGTGCCAGCTCGACAAACTCAGTTAACCGGGGGACTGAAGCTTTCTTT. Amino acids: CASSTNSVNRGTEAFF.

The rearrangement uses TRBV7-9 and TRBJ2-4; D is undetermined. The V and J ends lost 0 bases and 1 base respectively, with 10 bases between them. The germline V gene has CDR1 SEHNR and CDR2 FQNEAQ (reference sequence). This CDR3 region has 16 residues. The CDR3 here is CASSLAMRMAKNIQYF. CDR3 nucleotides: TGTGCCAGCAGCTTAGCGATGAGAATGGCCAAAAACATTCAGTACTTC.

In nucleotides, the CDR3 is TGTGCCAGTAGTATGAGGGACAGGGTCTCCGAGCAGTACTTC. Protein sequence: CASSMRDRVSEQYF. The chain is built from TRBV19 and TRBJ2-7; TRBD1 aligns across 9 bases. V gave up 3 bases and J gave up 6 bases; unmatched junction bases: 6. This CDR3 is built from 14 residues. Germline CDR1 reads LNHDA; CDR2 reads SQIVND (reference sequence).

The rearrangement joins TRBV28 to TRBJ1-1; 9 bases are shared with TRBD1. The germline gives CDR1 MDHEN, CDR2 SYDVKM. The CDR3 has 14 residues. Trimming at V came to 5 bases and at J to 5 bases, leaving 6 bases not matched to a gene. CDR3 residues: CASSPTGGWTEAFF. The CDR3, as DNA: TGTGCCAGCAGTCCTACAGGGGGCTGGACTGAAGCTTTCTTT.

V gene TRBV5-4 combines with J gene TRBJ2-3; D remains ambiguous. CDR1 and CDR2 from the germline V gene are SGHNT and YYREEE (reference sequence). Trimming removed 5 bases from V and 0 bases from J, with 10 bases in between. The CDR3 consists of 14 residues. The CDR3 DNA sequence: TGTGCCAGCAGGGCCGGGCTCAGCACAGATACGCAGTATTTT. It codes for CASRAGLSTDTQYF.

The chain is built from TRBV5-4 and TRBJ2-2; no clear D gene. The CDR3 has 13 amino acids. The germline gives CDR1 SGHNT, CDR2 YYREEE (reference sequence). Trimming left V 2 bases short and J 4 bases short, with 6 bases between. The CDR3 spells CASSFHSTGELFF. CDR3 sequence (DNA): TGTGCCAGCAGCTTCCACAGCACCGGGGAGCTGTTTTTT.

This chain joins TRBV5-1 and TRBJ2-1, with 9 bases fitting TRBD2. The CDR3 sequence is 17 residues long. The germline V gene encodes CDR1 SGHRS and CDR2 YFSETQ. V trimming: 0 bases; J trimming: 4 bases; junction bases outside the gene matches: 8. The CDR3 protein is CASSLGLSGSKYNEQFF. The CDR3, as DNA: TGCGCCAGCAGCTTGGGACTTAGCGGGAGTAAATACAATGAGCAGTTCTTC.

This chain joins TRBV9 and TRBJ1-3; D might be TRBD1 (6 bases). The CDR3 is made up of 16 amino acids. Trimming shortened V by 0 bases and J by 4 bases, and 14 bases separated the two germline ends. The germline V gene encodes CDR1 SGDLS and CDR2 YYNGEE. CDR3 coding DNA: TGTGCCAGCAGCGTAGAAACTATGGGGGCCGGAAACACCATATATTTT. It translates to CASSVETMGAGNTIYF.

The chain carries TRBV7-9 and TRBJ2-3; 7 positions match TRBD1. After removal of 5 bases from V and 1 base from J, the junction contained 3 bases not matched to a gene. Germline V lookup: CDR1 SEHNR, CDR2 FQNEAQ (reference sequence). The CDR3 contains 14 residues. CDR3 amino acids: CASSQGQGTDTQYF. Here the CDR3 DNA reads TGTGCCAGCAGCCAAGGACAGGGCACAGATACGCAGTATTTT.

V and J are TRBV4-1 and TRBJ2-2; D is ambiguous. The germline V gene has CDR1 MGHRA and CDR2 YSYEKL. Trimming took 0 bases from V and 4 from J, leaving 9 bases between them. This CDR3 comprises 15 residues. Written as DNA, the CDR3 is TGCGCCAGCAGCCAAGATACTAATCCCACCGGGGAGCTGTTTTTT. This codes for CASSQDTNPTGELFF.

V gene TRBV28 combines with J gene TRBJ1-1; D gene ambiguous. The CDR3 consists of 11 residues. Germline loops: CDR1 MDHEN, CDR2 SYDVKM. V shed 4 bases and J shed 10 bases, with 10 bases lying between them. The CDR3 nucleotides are TGTGCCAGCAGTTCCTTTAAGCGAGCTTTCTTT. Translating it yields CASSSFKRAFF.

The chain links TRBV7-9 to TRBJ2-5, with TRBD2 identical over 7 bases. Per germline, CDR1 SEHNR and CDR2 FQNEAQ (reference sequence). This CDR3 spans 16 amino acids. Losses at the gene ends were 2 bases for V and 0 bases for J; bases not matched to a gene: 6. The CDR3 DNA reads TGTGCCAGCAGCTTAACGCTAGCGGAACACCAAGAGACCCAGTACTTC. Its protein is CASSLTLAEHQETQYF.

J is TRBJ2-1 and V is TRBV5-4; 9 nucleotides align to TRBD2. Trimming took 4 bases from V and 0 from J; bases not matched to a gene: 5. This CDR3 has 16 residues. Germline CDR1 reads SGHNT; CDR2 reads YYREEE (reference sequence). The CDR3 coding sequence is TGTGCCAGCAGCCCCCTTAGCGGGAGCTCCTACAATGAGCAGTTCTTC. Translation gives CASSPLSGSSYNEQFF.